These 26 T cell receptor beta chains originate from one sample sequenced in a study of cytomegalovirus exposure and HLA in healthy donors. This PCR relied on a set of 60 Vbeta primers and 13 Jbeta primers. TCRdb's table, derived via immunoSEQ multiplex PCR, lists solely in-frame clones and lacks some. The profile covers about 210,000 clones, with roughly 84% appearing a single time and 0.2% to 0.25% taken by the ten largest. The sample consisted of PBMCs. The source is a girl aged 2-9 years in good health and CMV-seronegative.

In its sample, this clone was seen once. V is TRBV7-9 and J is TRBJ1-3; 8 positions agree with TRBD1. Germline V gene lookup returns CDR1 SEHNR and CDR2 FQNEAQ (reference sequence). Unmatched junction bases numbered 6, after V lost 2 bases and J lost 3 bases. The CDR3 contains 16 residues. CDR3 sequence: CASSLTGQGSGNTIYF. In DNA form, the CDR3 reads TGTGCCAGCAGCTTAACCGGACAGGGAAGTGGAAACACCATATATTTT.

This rearrangement joins TRBV2 to TRBJ2-2; perhaps TRBD1 as D (5 bases). The V gene's germline CDR1 is SNHLY and CDR2 FYNNEI. V was shortened by 7 bases and J by 4 bases, with 10 bases between the two germline ends. The CDR3 loop spans 13 amino acids. The CDR3, as DNA: TGTGCCAGCACGTCAAGGGGCACCGGGGAGCTGTTTTTT. Translating gives CASTSRGTGELFF.

CDR3 amino acids: CASRGQGTYYEQYF. CDR3 nucleotides: TGTGCCAGTAGGGGACAGGGGACATACTACGAGCAGTACTTC. V gene TRBV19 combines with J gene TRBJ2-7; 10 nucleotides line up with TRBD1. The V gene end was trimmed by 6 bases and the J gene end by 3 bases; junction bases not matched to a gene: 5. Germline CDR1 reads LNHDA; CDR2 reads SQIVND (reference sequence). The CDR3 is made up of 14 amino acids.

This clone was seen only a few times. The V gene is TRBV4-1, the J gene TRBJ2-1; 7 nucleotides line up with TRBD2. Germline V CDR1 and CDR2: MGHRA, YSYEKL. The CDR3 is made up of 15 amino acids. Germline trimming cut 7 bases from V and 9 bases from J; bases unmatched to any gene: 15. The CDR3 sequence is CASTNGRGGAREQFF. In nucleotides, the CDR3 is TGCGCCAGCACAAATGGGAGGGGCGGAGCTCGTGAGCAGTTCTTC.

V gene TRBV5-1 combines with J gene TRBJ2-3; TRBD1 is a possible D gene (6 bases). V lost 0 bases, J lost 5 bases, and 7 bases lay in between. In germline, CDR1 is SGHRS, CDR2 YFSETQ. CDR3 length: 13 residues. Written as DNA, the CDR3 is TGCGCCAGCAGCTTGGGACAGGTAGATACGCAGTATTTT. Translating gives CASSLGQVDTQYF.

V gene TRBV7-9 combines with J gene TRBJ1-2, with 8 bases lining up with TRBD1. CDR3 length: 16 residues. With 4 bases clipped from V and 3 bases from J, the junction kept 10 bases outside the gene matches. Germline CDR1 SEHNR, CDR2 FQNEAQ (reference sequence). The DNA of the CDR3 is TGTGCCAGCAGCTCACTAAGGACAGGGCCCGACTATGGCTACACCTTC. Encoded protein: CASSSLRTGPDYGYTF.

This chain links TRBV4-1 with TRBJ2-3, with 10 bases aligning to TRBD2. This CDR3 spans 18 amino acids. Germline V gives CDR1 MGHRA, CDR2 YSYEKL. With V trimmed by 4 bases and J by 3 bases, 13 bases remained unmatched. CDR3 protein: CASSRETVAGGWTDTQYF. The CDR3 nucleotides are TGCGCCAGCAGCCGGGAGACCGTAGCGGGAGGTTGGACAGATACGCAGTATTTT.

V usage is TRBV6-1 and J usage is TRBJ2-1; 8 nucleotides line up with TRBD2. The CDR3 sequence is 15 residues long. Germline-derived CDR1 and CDR2 are MNHNS and SASEGT. V lost 4 bases, J lost 2 bases, and 4 bases stayed unmatched. DNA for the CDR3: TGTGCCAGCAGTGGGGGCGGGGGGCCCTACAATGAGCAGTTCTTC. This sequence encodes CASSGGGGPYNEQFF.

The CDR3 loop reads CASSPPSGGALTQYF. In DNA form, the CDR3 reads TGTGCCAGCTCACCACCTAGCGGGGGGGCCCTTACGCAGTATTTT. V usage is TRBV18 and J usage is TRBJ2-3; the match to TRBD2 covers 11 bases. Per the germline V gene, CDR1 is KGHSH and CDR2 is LQKENI. With 0 bases clipped from V and 8 bases from J, the junction kept 4 bases outside the gene matches. This CDR3 comprises 15 residues. Together with reference TRBV18 and TRBJ2-3, the CDR3 gives the full variable domain: NAGVMQNPRHLVRRRGQEARLRCSPMKGHSHVYWYRQLPEEGLKFMVYLQKENIIDESGMPKERFSAEFPKEGPSILRIQQVVRGDSAAYFCASSPPSGGALTQYFGPGTRLTVL.

This clone appeared once. The chain has TRBV15 and TRBJ1-6; TRBD1 is a possible D gene (5 bases). V was shortened by 1 base and J by 9 bases, with 13 bases between the two germline ends. In germline, CDR1 is LNHNV, CDR2 YYDKDF (reference sequence). This CDR3 contains 15 residues. DNA for the CDR3: TGTGCCACCAGCAGAGTGGTCGGGACTTCTTCACCCCTCCACTTT. This codes for CATSRVVGTSSPLHF.

The chain joins TRBV4-2 to TRBJ2-1; 10 nucleotides agree with TRBD2. V dropped 3 bases and J dropped 4; count of bases not matched to a gene: 6. Germline V CDR1 and CDR2: LGHNA, YNFKEQ. This CDR3 has 16 residues. CDR3 sequence: CASSQPTSGAYNEQFF. As DNA, the CDR3 is TGTGCCAGCAGCCAGCCCACTAGCGGGGCTTACAATGAGCAGTTCTTC.

The CDR3 protein is CASIGSGSGYTF. Here the CDR3 DNA reads TGTGCCAGCATCGGGTCCGGGAGTGGCTACACCTTC. This rearrangement joins TRBV19 to TRBJ1-2, with no clear D. The germline V gene has CDR1 LNHDA and CDR2 SQIVND (reference sequence). V was cut by 9 bases and J by 7 bases, with 15 bases left in between. This CDR3 is 12 amino acids long.

This clone was observed a single time. This chain joins TRBV4-1 and TRBJ2-1; the D gene is possibly TRBD2 (6 bases). The CDR3 is 14 amino acids. CDR1 and CDR2 from the germline V gene are MGHRA and YSYEKL. The V end was cut by 5 bases, the J end by 5 bases, with 13 bases between. The CDR3 region has the DNA TGCGCCAGCAGCGGGCTAGCGACCCACAATGAGCAGTTCTTC. It yields the protein CASSGLATHNEQFF.

As DNA, the CDR3 is TGTGCCAGCAGCAATCCGGGACAGAGCGACTACGAGCAGTACTTC. Residues: CASSNPGQSDYEQYF. The chain links TRBV2 to TRBJ2-7; 7 nucleotides line up with TRBD1. V was pared by 6 bases and J by 3 bases, with 11 bases of the junction left unmatched. Germline assignment: CDR1 SNHLY and CDR2 FYNNEI. The CDR3 contains 15 residues.

The chain carries TRBV4-1 and TRBJ2-3; the match to TRBD2 covers 11 bases. CDR1 and CDR2 from the germline V gene are MGHRA and YSYEKL. After removal of 0 bases from V and 3 bases from J, the junction contained 2 bases not matched to a gene. The CDR3 loop spans 16 amino acids. The CDR3, as DNA: TGCGCCAGCAGCCAAGAAACTAGCGGGAGAACAGATACGCAGTATTTT. It specifies CASSQETSGRTDTQYF.

This clone occurred a few times. The V call is TRBV6-5, the J call TRBJ1-1, with TRBD1 matching 8 bases. CDR1 and CDR2 from the germline V gene are MNHEY and SVGAGI. The V segment lost 6 bases and the J segment 4 bases; nucleotides outside the gene matches: 7. This CDR3 is built from 14 residues. This CDR3 is CASRARGQGTEAFF. In DNA, the CDR3 is TGTGCCAGCAGAGCCAGGGGGCAGGGCACTGAAGCTTTCTTT.

The chain has TRBV7-9 and TRBJ2-2, with 15 bases lining up with TRBD2. V dropped 10 bases and J dropped 4; count of bases not matched to a gene: 13. Germline V lookup: CDR1 SEHNR, CDR2 FQNEAQ (reference sequence). The CDR3 has 18 amino acids. CDR3 sequence: CATEYRTSGGAVTGELFF. The DNA for the CDR3 is TGTGCCACCGAGTACCGGACTAGCGGGGGGGCCGTCACCGGGGAGCTGTTTTTT. Together with reference TRBV7-9 and TRBJ2-2, the CDR3 gives the full variable domain: DTGVSQNPRHKITKRGQNVTFRCDPISEHNRLYWYRQTLGQGPEFLTYFQNEAQLEKSRLLSDRFSAERPKGSFSTLEIQRTEQGDSAMYLCATEYRTSGGAVTGELFFGEGSRLTVL.

The V and J genes are TRBV5-1 and TRBJ1-6, with 7 positions matching TRBD1. CDR3 length equals 15 residues. Germline V gene sequence: CDR1 SGHRS, CDR2 YFSETQ. J gave up 7 bases and V 4 bases, and 8 bases lay outside the gene matches. The CDR3 nucleotides read TGCGCCAGCAGCGAACAGACAGGGTTAAATTCACCCCTCCACTTT. It yields the protein CASSEQTGLNSPLHF.

This clone occurred a few times. The V and J genes are TRBV7-9 and TRBJ1-1, with a weak D call TRBD1 (6 bases). The CDR3 is 15 amino acids. The germline CDR1 and CDR2 sequences are SEHNR and FQNEAQ (reference sequence). With 3 bases removed from V and 0 bases from J, the gap between germline ends came to 11 bases. The DNA for the CDR3 is TGTGCCAGCAGCTTGTGGCAGGGGTTGAACACTGAAGCTTTCTTT. It is translated as CASSLWQGLNTEAFF.

The chain is built from TRBV19 and TRBJ1-1; TRBD1 agrees at 11 bases. Germline lookup yields CDR1 LNHDA and CDR2 SQIVND (reference sequence). The CDR3 extends over 15 amino acids. With V trimmed by 7 bases and J by 4 bases, 8 bases remained unmatched. CDR3 sequence (DNA): TGTGCCAGTACCTCGGGGACAGGGGGAATCACTGAAGCTTTCTTT. Residues: CASTSGTGGITEAFF.

This clone was detected once. This chain uses TRBV6-5 with TRBJ2-2; D gene uncertain. Per germline, CDR1 MNHEY and CDR2 SVGAGI. The CDR3 has 14 amino acids. Trimming stripped 8 bases from V and 3 bases from J, with 13 bases between. CDR3 sequence reads: CASRNRRYTGELFF. CDR3 nucleotides: TGTGCCAGCCGTAATCGGAGATACACCGGGGAGCTGTTTTTT.

This clone was picked up one time. The V and J genes are TRBV9 and TRBJ2-2; 11 nucleotides match TRBD2. The ends lost 0 bases at V and 7 bases at J; junction bases unmatched: 5. The CDR3 runs to 16 residues. Germline-derived CDR1 and CDR2 are SGDLS and YYNGEE. CDR3 in amino acids: CASSVELAGVHGELFF. The CDR3 coding sequence is TGTGCCAGCAGCGTAGAACTAGCGGGAGTACACGGGGAGCTGTTTTTT. The variable domain in full, with the rest retrieved from reference TRBV9 and TRBJ2-2, is DSGVTQTPKHLITATGQRVTLRCSPRSGDLSVYWYQQSLDQGLQFLIQYYNGEERAKGNILERFSAQQFPDLHSELNLSSLELGDSALYFCASSVELAGVHGELFFGEGSRLTVL.

The gene calls are TRBV5-6 and TRBJ1-3; 7 bases are shared with TRBD1. The CDR3 covers 14 residues. The trim removed 4 bases at V and 5 bases at J, leaving 6 bases unmatched. Germline V gene lookup returns CDR1 SGHDT and CDR2 YYEEEE. CDR3 amino acids: CASSPPGQRNTIYF. The DNA of the CDR3 is TGTGCCAGCAGCCCTCCGGGACAGCGAAACACCATATATTTT.

The rearrangement links TRBV5-4 to TRBJ2-7; tentative D call: TRBD1 (6 bases). Looked up from germline, CDR1 is SGHNT and CDR2 is YYREEE (reference sequence). The CDR3 length is 16 residues. Trimming removed 5 bases from V and 5 bases from J, with 23 bases in between. DNA of the CDR3: TGTGCCAGCAGTCCGGATGGGGGCCTTCTAAGCGACGAGCAGTACTTC. Residues: CASSPDGGLLSDEQYF. Filled out from reference TRBV5-4 and TRBJ2-7, the complete variable domain reads ETGVTQSPTHLIKTRGQQVTLRCSSQSGHNTVSWYQQALGQGPQFIFQYYREEENGRGNFPPRFSGLQFPNYSSELNVNALELDDSALYLCASSPDGGLLSDEQYFGPGTRLTVT.

The chain employs TRBV6-6 and TRBJ1-2; 7 bases align to TRBD1. The CDR3 length is 16 residues. V lost 2 bases and J lost 8; bases outside the gene matches: 14. Germline V gene sequence: CDR1 MNHNY, CDR2 SVGAGI (reference sequence). The CDR3 DNA sequence: TGTGCCAGCAGTTACCCAGCCGGACAGGTGACCTACGGCTACACCTTC. Encoded protein: CASSYPAGQVTYGYTF.

V gene TRBV5-1 combines with J gene TRBJ2-7; 8 bases match TRBD2. Trimming removed 4 bases from V and 3 bases from J; junction bases left unmatched: 18. The germline CDR1 and CDR2 sequences are SGHRS and YFSETQ. The CDR3 contains 18 residues. DNA of the CDR3: TGCGCCAGCAGCCCTCGGGGGAGCGGGGGCGCCGAAGACTACGAGCAGTACTTC. Its translation is CASSPRGSGGAEDYEQYF.